These 25 T cell receptor beta chains originate from one sample sequenced in a study of cytomegalovirus exposure and HLA in healthy donors. TCRdb's copy holds only in-frame clones and misses some; the assay was immunoSEQ multiplex PCR. The top ten hold more than 0.95% of the sample, which has 300,000 to 400,000 clones, roughly 86% seen once. Sequenced sample: PBMCs. Receptors were obtained from a young man in good health and CMV-seronegative.

V and J are TRBV6-5 and TRBJ2-5; D ambiguous. V was cut by 2 bases and J by 1 base, with 11 bases left in between. The length of the CDR3 is 15 residues. Germline V lookup: CDR1 MNHEY, CDR2 SVGAGI. The CDR3 spells CASSYLAAGQETQYF. The CDR3 nucleotides read TGTGCCAGCAGTTACCTCGCGGCCGGCCAAGAGACCCAGTACTTC.

J is TRBJ1-4 and V is TRBV5-5; 8 bases are a match to TRBD1. This CDR3 contains 15 residues. With 4 bases clipped from V and 9 bases from J, the junction kept 11 bases outside the gene matches. Looked up from germline, CDR1 is SGHKS and CDR2 is YYEKEE (reference sequence). The CDR3 spells CASSTNSGGLKKLFF. Here the CDR3 DNA reads TGTGCCAGCAGCACCAATTCAGGGGGCTTGAAAAAACTGTTTTTT. The whole variable domain, filled in from reference TRBV5-5 and TRBJ1-4, reads DAGVTQSPTHLIKTRGQQVTLRCSPISGHKSVSWYQQVLGQGPQFIFQYYEKEERGRGNFPDRFSARQFPNYSSELNVNALLLGDSALYLCASSTNSGGLKKLFFGSGTQLSVL.

As concerns this clone: Other nucleotide sequences in the sample specify the same CDR3. This sequence joins TRBV18 and TRBJ2-5, with D perhaps TRBD2 (6 bases). The CDR3 consists of 13 residues. Germline V gives CDR1 KGHSH, CDR2 LQKENI. V dropped 2 bases and J dropped 2 bases, with 6 bases sitting between them. This CDR3 is CASSPGLQETQYF. CDR3 bases: TGTGCCAGCTCACCAGGACTACAAGAGACCCAGTACTTC. The whole variable domain, filled in from reference TRBV18 and TRBJ2-5, reads NAGVMQNPRHLVRRRGQEARLRCSPMKGHSHVYWYRQLPEEGLKFMVYLQKENIIDESGMPKERFSAEFPKEGPSILRIQQVVRGDSAAYFCASSPGLQETQYFGPGTRLLVL.

The chain joins TRBV6-5 to TRBJ1-2; the D gene is possibly TRBD1 (6 bases). CDR1 is MNHEY and CDR2 is SVGAGI in the germline V gene. The CDR3 spans 14 residues. V was pared by 5 bases and J by 9 bases, with 19 bases between. In DNA, the CDR3 is TGTGCCAGCAGTGAACAACAGGGCAGTAGGAGCTACACCTTC. This translates into CASSEQQGSRSYTF.

V is TRBV25-1 and J is TRBJ2-3; D is perhaps TRBD1 (6 bases). Looked up from germline, CDR1 is MGHDK and CDR2 is SYGVNS. The V and J ends lost 3 bases and 8 bases respectively, with 21 bases between them. This CDR3 has 16 residues. The CDR3 region has the DNA TGTGCCAGCAGTGATCCCTCGGGGCAGGGGTCGGGTACGCAGTATTTT. As protein: CASSDPSGQGSGTQYF.

This chain connects TRBV2 to TRBJ2-7; TRBD1 is a possible D gene (5 bases). The germline gives CDR1 SNHLY, CDR2 FYNNEI. Trimming took off 5 bases at V and 5 bases at J, with 16 bases between the two ends. The CDR3 sequence is 14 residues long. The CDR3 region has the DNA TGTGCCAGCAGTCCGGACAACGTAAACGACGAGCAGTACTTC. As protein: CASSPDNVNDEQYF.

The CDR3 protein is CASRMTGSGANVLTF. CDR3 DNA sequence: TGTGCCAGTAGAATGACGGGCTCTGGGGCCAACGTCCTGACTTTC. This sequence joins TRBV19 and TRBJ2-6; D gene unclear. The V end lost 6 bases, the J end lost 0 bases, and 9 bases lay between the germline ends. Germline V gene lookup returns CDR1 LNHDA and CDR2 SQIVND (reference sequence). CDR3 length: 15 residues.

J is TRBJ2-7 and V is TRBV19; possibly TRBD1 for D (6 bases). The germline V gene has CDR1 LNHDA and CDR2 SQIVND (reference sequence). The CDR3 sequence is 14 residues long. The V end lost 3 bases, the J end lost 3 bases, and 12 bases lay between the germline ends. The CDR3 reads CASSIATGIYEQYF. CDR3 bases: TGTGCCAGTAGTATCGCGACAGGTATCTACGAGCAGTACTTC.

This clone is a singleton in its sample. This chain joins TRBV19 and TRBJ2-7, with D unresolved. V dropped 3 bases and J dropped 0 bases, with 12 bases sitting between them. The CDR3 runs to 15 residues. Looked up from germline, CDR1 is LNHDA and CDR2 is SQIVND (reference sequence). The CDR3, as DNA: TGTGCCAGTAGTATTGTGGCGGTCAGCTCCTACGAGCAGTACTTC. It is translated as CASSIVAVSSYEQYF. Complete variable domain (other parts from reference TRBV19 and TRBJ2-7): DGGITQSPKYLFRKEGQNVTLSCEQNLNHDAMYWYRQDPGQGLRLIYYSQIVNDFQKGDIAEGYSVSREKKESFPLTVTSAQKNPTAFYLCASSIVAVSSYEQYFGPGTRLTVT.

The chain is built from TRBV25-1 and TRBJ1-4; possible D gene TRBD1, 5 bases. The ends were cut back, 4 bases at V and 5 bases at J, with 8 bases in the middle. Germline V gives CDR1 MGHDK, CDR2 SYGVNS. CDR3 length: 13 residues. The CDR3 DNA follows: TGTGCCAGCAGTGTCAGGGCGAATGAAAAACTGTTTTTT. It encodes CASSVRANEKLFF.

This chain joins TRBV10-3 and TRBJ2-1; D is undetermined. CDR1 is ENHRY, CDR2 SYGVKD, per germline. The V end was cut by 2 bases, the J end by 11 bases, with 13 bases between. CDR3 length: 13 amino acids. Written as DNA, the CDR3 is TGTGCCATCAGTGAGGTCACTACAACTAAGCAGTTCTTC. Its translation: CAISEVTTTKQFF.

The chain joins TRBV7-9 to TRBJ1-5, with D perhaps matching TRBD1 (5 bases). Germline V gene sequence: CDR1 SEHNR, CDR2 FQNEAQ (reference sequence). This CDR3 contains 15 residues. The germline V and J ends were trimmed by 4 bases and 2 bases, with 12 bases remaining between them. The CDR3 reads CASSSTAQGNQPQHF. In DNA, the CDR3 is TGTGCCAGCAGCTCGACAGCCCAGGGCAATCAGCCCCAGCATTTT.

The chain couples TRBV5-5 to TRBJ2-4; TRBD1 aligns across 8 bases. The V gene end was trimmed by 0 bases and the J gene end by 7 bases; junction bases not matched to a gene: 0. The CDR3 is 13 amino acids. Germline lookup yields CDR1 SGHKS and CDR2 YYEKEE (reference sequence). The CDR3 spells CASSLDRGNIQYF. For the CDR3, the DNA is TGTGCCAGCAGCTTGGACAGGGGGAACATTCAGTACTTC. Variable domain in full (rest from reference TRBV5-5 and TRBJ2-4): DAGVTQSPTHLIKTRGQQVTLRCSPISGHKSVSWYQQVLGQGPQFIFQYYEKEERGRGNFPDRFSARQFPNYSSELNVNALLLGDSALYLCASSLDRGNIQYFGAGTRLSVL.

To note about this clone: Other DNA sequences in the sample encode the same CDR3. The genes are TRBV5-1 and TRBJ1-2; 7 bases are shared with TRBD1. V trimming: 2 bases; J trimming: 2 bases; junction bases outside the gene matches: 3. Germline values: CDR1 SGHRS, CDR2 YFSETQ. This CDR3 is 14 amino acids long. The DNA for the CDR3 is TGCGCCAGCAGCTTATCGACAGGGAACTATGGCTACACCTTC. Translation: CASSLSTGNYGYTF.

This chain joins TRBV10-1 and TRBJ2-7, with TRBD2 matching 8 bases. Losses at the gene ends were 3 bases for V and 4 bases for J; bases not matched to a gene: 8. The CDR3 runs to 15 residues. Germline values: CDR1 WNHNN, CDR2 SYGVQD (reference sequence). CDR3 amino acids: CASSDSRGVMYEQYF. DNA for the CDR3: TGCGCCAGCAGTGATTCGCGGGGGGTTATGTACGAGCAGTACTTC.

The chain combines TRBV27 with TRBJ1-1, with D maybe TRBD1 (6 bases). V lost 6 bases, J lost 3 bases, and 14 bases lay in between. The CDR3 covers 14 residues. Germline-derived CDR1 and CDR2 are MNHEY and SMNVEV (reference sequence). The CDR3 nucleotides read TGTGCCAGCAGGTCCCCTCAGGGGTACACTGAAGCTTTCTTT. Protein product: CASRSPQGYTEAFF.

This clone was seen only once. V gene TRBV6-5 combines with J gene TRBJ1-6; TRBD1 agrees at 7 bases. V lost 7 bases, J lost 3 bases, and 3 bases stayed unmatched. CDR1 and CDR2 from the germline V gene are MNHEY and SVGAGI. This CDR3 contains 14 residues. The chain's CDR3 is CASTRTGYNSPLHF. As DNA, the CDR3 is TGTGCCAGCACCCGGACAGGCTATAATTCACCCCTCCACTTT.

In the case of this clone: This specimen includes other DNA sequences encoding the same CDR3. The chain uses TRBV27 and TRBJ2-2; 9 bases map to TRBD2. V lost 0 bases to trimming and J lost 1 base; unmatched junction nucleotides: 0. The CDR3 is made up of 16 amino acids. Germline-derived CDR1 and CDR2 are MNHEY and SMNVEV (reference sequence). For the CDR3, the DNA is TGTGCCAGCAGTTTATCTAGCGGGGGGAACACCGGGGAGCTGTTTTTT. The encoded protein is CASSLSSGGNTGELFF.

The rearrangement uses TRBV6-4 and TRBJ1-5, with a tentative D call TRBD1 (6 bases). Germline V lookup: CDR1 MRHNA, CDR2 SNTAGT. This CDR3 spans 16 amino acids. With 5 bases removed from V and 6 bases from J, the gap between germline ends came to 20 bases. The CDR3 DNA reads as TGTGCCAGCAGTCCCACGGGGGGCTTGTCGAGTCAGCCCCAGCATTTT. Encoded protein: CASSPTGGLSSQPQHF.

On this clone: This same CDR3 is encoded by further DNA sequences in the sample. V gene TRBV5-1 combines with J gene TRBJ1-1, with D maybe TRBD1 (5 bases). Trimming left V 1 base short and J 2 bases short, with 9 bases between. There are 14 residues in the CDR3. Germline CDR1 is SGHRS and CDR2 is YFSETQ. CDR3 sequence reads: CASSLTGVNTEAFF. CDR3 nucleotides: TGCGCCAGCAGCTTGACAGGTGTAAACACTGAAGCTTTCTTT. Supplemented by reference TRBV5-1 and TRBJ1-1, the full variable domain reads KAGVTQTPRYLIKTRGQQVTLSCSPISGHRSVSWYQQTPGQGLQFLFEYFSETQRNKGNFPGRFSGRQFSNSRSEMNVSTLELGDSALYLCASSLTGVNTEAFFGQGTRLTVV.

The rearrangement joins TRBV5-1 to TRBJ1-1; a weak D match, TRBD1 (6 bases). In germline, CDR1 is SGHRS, CDR2 YFSETQ. V gave up 3 bases and J gave up 2 bases, with 11 bases separating them. This CDR3 is built from 14 residues. The CDR3 sequence: CASSYPQGNTEAFF. The CDR3 region has the DNA TGCGCCAGCAGCTACCCACAGGGAAACACTGAAGCTTTCTTT. The whole variable domain, filled in from reference TRBV5-1 and TRBJ1-1, reads KAGVTQTPRYLIKTRGQQVTLSCSPISGHRSVSWYQQTPGQGLQFLFEYFSETQRNKGNFPGRFSGRQFSNSRSEMNVSTLELGDSALYLCASSYPQGNTEAFFGQGTRLTVV.

This rearrangement joins TRBV29-1 to TRBJ1-1; possibly TRBD1 for D (5 bases). The CDR3 sequence is 13 residues long. V lost 7 bases and J 5 bases, leaving 17 bases between the germline ends. Germline CDR1 reads SQVTM; CDR2 reads ANQGSEA. The CDR3 sequence: CSARLGGNTEAFF. The DNA of the CDR3 is TGCAGCGCGCGGCTGGGGGGAAATACTGAAGCTTTCTTT.

Here the CDR3 DNA reads TGTGCCAGCAGTGAAGGAGTGCCAACCAACTATGGCTACACCTTC. It specifies CASSEGVPTNYGYTF. The V call is TRBV6-1, the J call TRBJ1-2, with no clear D. The CDR3 length is 15 residues. The germline gives CDR1 MNHNS, CDR2 SASEGT. Trimming shortened V by 1 base and J by 2 bases, and 11 bases separated the two germline ends.

The rearrangement links TRBV6-1 to TRBJ1-2; 11 positions match TRBD1. Trimming at V came to 2 bases and at J to 7 bases, leaving 6 bases not matched to a gene. The germline V gene encodes CDR1 MNHNS and CDR2 SASEGT. The CDR3 runs 15 residues. The CDR3 DNA sequence: TGTGCCAGCAGTGAAAGGGGGGACAGGGGGTCTGGCTACACCTTC. This translates into CASSERGDRGSGYTF.

The V and J genes are TRBV7-9 and TRBJ2-1; perhaps TRBD1 as D (6 bases). The CDR3 is made up of 14 amino acids. CDR1 and CDR2 from the germline V gene are SEHNR and FQNEAQ (reference sequence). The V end was cut by 5 bases, the J end by 7 bases, with 15 bases between. CDR3 nucleotide sequence: TGTGCCAGCAGCCCCATGTACAGGGCTAATGAGCAGTTCTTC. It codes for CASSPMYRANEQFF.